A single sample is the source of the 20 T cell receptor beta chains below, sequenced in a study of cytomegalovirus exposure and HLA in healthy donors. PCR employed 60 Vbeta and 13 Jbeta primers. Assay used: immunoSEQ multiplex PCR; TCRdb lists only in-frame clones, some missing. The sample has roughly 150,000 clones; about 85% are singletons. The sequencing input was PBMCs. These receptors came from a woman aged 18 to 35 in good health and CMV-seronegative.

The table lists this clone with a few counts. This chain connects TRBV15 to TRBJ1-4; 10 positions agree with TRBD1. CDR1 LNHNV and CDR2 YYDKDF come from the germline V gene (reference sequence). This CDR3 is built from 15 residues. V was pared by 0 bases and J by 6 bases, with 1 base of the junction left unmatched. The DNA of the CDR3 is TGTGCCACCAGCAGAGACGGGACAGGGGATGAAAAACTGTTTTTT. This encodes CATSRDGTGDEKLFF.

This clone showed up just once. The chain recombines TRBV10-3 with TRBJ2-3; TRBD2 agrees at 9 bases. The CDR3 consists of 16 residues. Trimming at V came to 1 base and at J to 5 bases, leaving 7 bases not matched to a gene. Germline CDR1 reads ENHRY; CDR2 reads SYGVKD. DNA for the CDR3: TGTGCCATCAGTGAGTTCGGGTCTAGCGGGAAAGATACGCAGTATTTT. Protein: CAISEFGSSGKDTQYF.

The chain couples TRBV9 to TRBJ2-3, with D possibly being TRBD1 (6 bases). V shed 1 base and J shed 5 bases, with 17 bases lying between them. CDR3 length: 16 amino acids. Looked up from germline, CDR1 is SGDLS and CDR2 is YYNGEE. The CDR3 bases are TGTGCCAGCAGCGTACAAGGGGGAGACGTCGGAGATACGCAGTATTTT. Its translation is CASSVQGGDVGDTQYF. Using reference TRBV9 and TRBJ2-3 for the parts outside the CDR3, the full variable domain is DSGVTQTPKHLITATGQRVTLRCSPRSGDLSVYWYQQSLDQGLQFLIQYYNGEERAKGNILERFSAQQFPDLHSELNLSSLELGDSALYFCASSVQGGDVGDTQYFGPGTRLTVL.

In this sample, this clone turned up once. The gene calls are TRBV6-5 and TRBJ1-5, with 7 bases that match TRBD1. In germline, CDR1 is MNHEY, CDR2 SVGAGI. This CDR3 has 14 residues. Germline trimming cut 6 bases from V and 4 bases from J; bases unmatched to any gene: 6. The DNA for the CDR3 is TGTGCCAGCAGCAAGACAGGGCCGAATCAGCCCCAGCATTTT. Its translation is CASSKTGPNQPQHF.

This clone appeared once. The chain joins TRBV28 to TRBJ1-2; D might be TRBD1 (5 bases). This CDR3 is built from 15 residues. Trimming removed 5 bases from V and 0 bases from J, with 13 bases in between. CDR1 MDHEN and CDR2 SYDVKM come from the germline V gene. The CDR3 is CASSRDWRSNYGYTF. In nucleotides, the CDR3 is TGTGCCAGCAGTAGGGACTGGCGATCTAACTATGGCTACACCTTC.

The gene calls are TRBV7-3 and TRBJ2-2, with 13 bases identical to TRBD2. Trimming took 5 bases from V and 2 from J; bases not matched to a gene: 8. CDR3 length equals 18 residues. From germline, CDR1 is SGHTA and CDR2 FQGTGA. CDR3 coding DNA: TGTGCCAGCAGCCGGACTAGCGGGAGATCATATAACACCGGGGAGCTGTTTTTT. This sequence encodes CASSRTSGRSYNTGELFF.

The J gene is TRBJ2-3, the V gene TRBV4-3; 7 bases line up with TRBD2. V lost 4 bases, J lost 4 bases, and 8 bases stayed unmatched. The CDR3 sequence is 15 residues long. Germline CDR1 and CDR2: LGHNA and YSLEER. The CDR3 region is CASSPDPAGADTQYF. The CDR3 DNA reads TGCGCCAGCAGCCCTGACCCGGCGGGGGCAGATACGCAGTATTTT.

The chain combines TRBV14 with TRBJ2-3, with unresolved D. Germline loops: CDR1 SGHDN, CDR2 FVKESK. V lost 2 bases and J 3 bases, leaving 6 bases between the germline ends. This CDR3 has 13 residues. CDR3 region: CASSQIRTDTQYF. The CDR3 DNA follows: TGTGCCAGCAGCCAAATACGGACAGATACGCAGTATTTT.

Comments on this clone: The same CDR3 also results from other DNA sequences found in this sample. The chain carries TRBV11-3 and TRBJ2-3, with D unclear. Germline V gives CDR1 SGHNT, CDR2 YENEEA. Deletions cut 0 bases from V and 2 bases from J, with 6 bases between. CDR3 length: 14 residues. The CDR3 region has the DNA TGTGCCAGCAGCTTAGATGGCAACACAGATACGCAGTATTTT. Protein product: CASSLDGNTDTQYF. The whole variable domain, filled in from reference TRBV11-3 and TRBJ2-3, reads EAGVVQSPRYKIIEKKQPVAFWCNPISGHNTLYWYLQNLGQGPELLIRYENEEAVDDSQLPKDRFSAERLKGVDSTLKIQPAELGDSAVYLCASSLDGNTDTQYFGPGTRLTVL.

The chain couples TRBV9 to TRBJ2-7; 7 nucleotides agree with TRBD2. Germline lookup yields CDR1 SGDLS and CDR2 YYNGEE. Germline trimming cut 3 bases from V and 0 bases from J; bases unmatched to any gene: 12. The CDR3 contains 17 residues. For the CDR3, the DNA is TGTGCCAGCAGCGCCTCCCCGAGCGGGGTGTTCTCCTACGAGCAGTACTTC. Amino acids: CASSASPSGVFSYEQYF. Drawing the rest from reference TRBV9 and TRBJ2-7, the complete variable domain is DSGVTQTPKHLITATGQRVTLRCSPRSGDLSVYWYQQSLDQGLQFLIQYYNGEERAKGNILERFSAQQFPDLHSELNLSSLELGDSALYFCASSASPSGVFSYEQYFGPGTRLTVT.

The chain employs TRBV5-5 and TRBJ2-7; D is unresolved. Germline CDR1 SGHKS, CDR2 YYEKEE (reference sequence). The CDR3 is made up of 12 amino acids. With 4 bases removed from V and 2 bases from J, the gap between germline ends came to 7 bases. CDR3: CASSGTTYEQYF. As DNA, the CDR3 is TGTGCCAGCAGCGGCACGACCTACGAGCAGTACTTC.

The V gene is TRBV28, the J gene TRBJ2-3; possibly TRBD2 for D (7 bases). The CDR3 sequence is 15 residues long. Deletions cut 8 bases from V and 1 base from J, with 16 bases between. The germline V gene encodes CDR1 MDHEN and CDR2 SYDVKM. CDR3 amino acids: CASGEGGARTDTQYF. In DNA form, the CDR3 reads TGTGCCAGCGGCGAGGGGGGGGCCCGCACAGATACGCAGTATTTT. Looking up the rest from reference TRBV28 and TRBJ2-3 gives the full variable domain: DVKVTQSSRYLVKRTGEKVFLECVQDMDHENMFWYRQDPGLGLRLIYFSYDVKMKEKGDIPEGYSVSREKKERFSLILESASTNQTSMYLCASGEGGARTDTQYFGPGTRLTVL.

This clone was counted a single time. The genes are TRBV29-1 and TRBJ2-1, with D possibly being TRBD2 (5 bases). Germline V CDR1 and CDR2: SQVTM, ANQGSEA. The CDR3 extends over 12 amino acids. With 5 bases removed from V and 9 bases from J, the gap between germline ends came to 14 bases. CDR3 in amino acids: CSVRLRRLEQFF. CDR3 nucleotide sequence: TGCAGCGTTCGATTAAGGAGGCTTGAGCAGTTCTTC.

This clone was detected only a few times. The J gene is TRBJ1-1, the V gene TRBV6-5; TRBD1 agrees at 8 bases. Germline-derived CDR1 and CDR2 are MNHEY and SVGAGI. The CDR3 loop spans 12 amino acids. After removal of 7 bases from V and 7 bases from J, the junction contained 5 bases not matched to a gene. DNA of the CDR3: TGTGCCAGCAATAGACAGGGGAGTGAAGCTTTCTTT. It is translated as CASNRQGSEAFF.

This clone was counted a single time. J is TRBJ2-1 and V is TRBV9; D is uncertain. CDR3 length equals 15 residues. Between the trimmed V and J ends, which lost 4 bases and 4 bases, there was a span of 15 bases. Germline-derived CDR1 and CDR2 are SGDLS and YYNGEE. The CDR3 loop is CASSQKLHAYNEQFF. As DNA, the CDR3 is TGTGCCAGCAGCCAAAAGTTACACGCATACAATGAGCAGTTCTTC. Complete variable domain (other parts from reference TRBV9 and TRBJ2-1): DSGVTQTPKHLITATGQRVTLRCSPRSGDLSVYWYQQSLDQGLQFLIQYYNGEERAKGNILERFSAQQFPDLHSELNLSSLELGDSALYFCASSQKLHAYNEQFFGPGTRLTVL.

This CDR3 reads CSAGGDSFSNEQYF. CDR3 nucleotide sequence: TGCAGCGCTGGTGGGGACAGCTTCTCTAACGAGCAGTACTTC. This chain joins TRBV29-1 and TRBJ2-5, with 7 bases aligning to TRBD1. Judging by the DNA end, TRBJ2-7 fits better; the J call may be wrong. Germline lookup yields CDR1 SQVTM and CDR2 ANQGSEA. The CDR3 length is 14 residues.

CDR3 sequence reads: CASSLAGGSTGELFF. The CDR3 DNA is TGTGCCAGCAGCTTAGCGGGGGGCTCGACCGGGGAGCTGTTTTTT. The chain couples TRBV11-2 to TRBJ2-2; a weak D match, TRBD2 (7 bases). Looked up from germline, CDR1 is SGHAT and CDR2 is FQNNGV. The CDR3 extends over 15 amino acids. V dropped 1 base and J dropped 5 bases, with 11 bases sitting between them. Combining the CDR3 with reference TRBV11-2 and TRBJ2-2 gives the whole variable domain EAGVAQSPRYKIIEKRQSVAFWCNPISGHATLYWYQQILGQGPKLLIQFQNNGVVDDSQLPKDRFSAERLKGVDSTLKIQPAKLEDSAVYLCASSLAGGSTGELFFGEGSRLTVL.

The rearrangement joins TRBV19 to TRBJ2-7, with 8 positions matching TRBD2. The CDR3 spans 15 residues. V dropped 5 bases and J dropped 4; count of bases not matched to a gene: 10. Germline V gives CDR1 LNHDA, CDR2 SQIVND (reference sequence). As DNA, the CDR3 is TGTGCCAGTAGTCTCCGAGACGGGGGGGCGTACGAGCAGTACTTC. Translated, it gives CASSLRDGGAYEQYF.

The chain links TRBV19 to TRBJ1-3; no clear D. The CDR3 spans 16 residues. Germline CDR1 is LNHDA and CDR2 is SQIVND (reference sequence). V shed 3 bases and J shed 0 bases, with 12 bases lying between them. The CDR3 DNA is TGTGCCAGTAGTATTCGAGTACAGACCTCTGGAAACACCATATATTTT. This gives the protein CASSIRVQTSGNTIYF.

This chain joins TRBV10-3 and TRBJ2-7; no definite D call. The CDR3 spans 15 residues. CDR1 and CDR2 from the germline V gene are ENHRY and SYGVKD. V gave up 6 bases and J gave up 1 base, with 16 bases separating them. This CDR3 reads CAIRAPLAGSYEQYF. The CDR3 DNA reads as TGTGCCATCAGGGCCCCTCTGGCAGGATCCTACGAGCAGTACTTC.